The 25 T cell receptor beta chains given below trace back to one sample, sequenced in a study of T-cell reconstitution after alpha-beta-depleted transplantation in children. As it was prepared, the TCRbeta library received unique molecular identifiers. TCRdb re-derived calls from the PCR reads in MiXCR, one entry per CDR3 protein. The sample has 450,000 to 550,000 distinct CDR3 sequences, about 10% seen once; the top ten hold less than 15%. Specimen: PBMCs, mostly from graft donor cells, collected 180 days after TCRalphabeta/CD19-depleted stem cell transplant. The receptor set was obtained from a female patient aged 2 to 10 who had a stem cell transplant for aplastic anemia, so the T cells may come from the graft donor.

The chain uses TRBV7-2 and TRBJ2-5; D is ambiguous. Trimming took off 1 base at V and 2 bases at J, with 8 bases between the two ends. CDR3 length: 14 amino acids. Per germline, CDR1 SGHTA and CDR2 FQGNSA. The CDR3 nucleotides are TGTGCCAGCAGCTTAGTGGTCGGGCAAGAGACCCAGTACTTC. Its protein product is CASSLVVGQETQYF. The complete variable domain, with remaining parts taken from reference TRBV7-2 and TRBJ2-5, reads GAGVSQSPSNKVTEKGKDVELRCDPISGHTALYWYRQSLGQGLEFLIYFQGNSAPDKSGLPSDRFSAERTGGSVSTLTIQRTQQEDSAVYLCASSLVVGQETQYFGPGTRLLVL.

The chain has TRBV15 and TRBJ2-2, with 7 bases identical to TRBD2. Trimming removed 5 bases from V and 3 bases from J; junction bases left unmatched: 6. This CDR3 is 15 amino acids long. Germline CDR1 and CDR2: LNHNV and YYDKDF (reference sequence). For the CDR3, the DNA is TGTGCCACCAGCGAGCGGGATTGGGACACCGGGGAGCTGTTTTTT. This codes for CATSERDWDTGELFF.

This clonotype was recorded at least ten times. The chain uses TRBV29-1 and TRBJ2-5; unclear D gene. This CDR3 region has 16 residues. Germline V gene data show CDR1 as SQVTM and CDR2 as ANQGSEA. The V end lost 5 bases, the J end lost 5 bases, and 24 bases lay between the germline ends. The CDR3 region has the DNA TGCAGCGTTATTCCCGTTGGTCAGACCATACTGGAGACCCAGTACTTC. Its protein product is CSVIPVGQTILETQYF. The full variable domain, rest sourced from reference TRBV29-1 and TRBJ2-5, is SAVISQKPSRDICQRGTSLTIQCQVDSQVTMMFWYRQQPGQSLTLIATANQGSEATYESGFVIDKFPISRPNLTFSTLTVSNMSPEDSSIYLCSVIPVGQTILETQYFGPGTRLLVL.

This clonotype has more than one count but fewer than ten. The chain links TRBV20-1 to TRBJ2-2; 11 positions agree with TRBD2. This CDR3 comprises 16 residues. Germline V gives CDR1 DFQATT, CDR2 SNEGSKA (reference sequence). V trimming: 3 bases; J trimming: 0 bases; junction bases outside the gene matches: 3. This CDR3 reads CSASELAGANTGELFF. The CDR3 region has the DNA TGCAGTGCTAGTGAACTAGCGGGGGCGAACACCGGGGAGCTGTTTTTT.

This clonotype was counted many times. The CDR3, as DNA: TGTGCCAGCAGTTTATTTAGAGGGGGTAGGAACATTCAGTACTTC. Its translation: CASSLFRGGRNIQYF. The V call is TRBV28, the J call TRBJ2-4; D perhaps matches TRBD1 (6 bases). The germline CDR1 and CDR2 sequences are MDHEN and SYDVKM. V gave up 1 base and J gave up 7 bases, with 14 bases separating them. The CDR3 loop spans 15 amino acids.

This clonotype came up many times. The chain uses TRBV20-1 and TRBJ2-7, with 11 positions matching TRBD1. V lost 2 bases to trimming and J lost 5 bases; unmatched junction nucleotides: 5. Germline V lookup: CDR1 DFQATT, CDR2 SNEGSKA (reference sequence). The CDR3 runs 14 residues. The CDR3 sequence: CSARPWDRGDEQYF. The CDR3, as DNA: TGCAGTGCTAGACCTTGGGACAGGGGGGACGAGCAGTACTTC.

The chain joins TRBV10-3 to TRBJ2-1; the D call may be TRBD1 or TRBD2 (5 bases each). This CDR3 has 17 residues. Trimming pared 0 bases from V and 6 bases from J, leaving 18 bases between. CDR1 and CDR2 from the germline V gene are ENHRY and SYGVKD. As DNA, the CDR3 is TGTGCCATCAGTGAGTCAAGGGACCCTCAATCATTCAATGAGCAGTTCTTC. This codes for CAISESRDPQSFNEQFF.

The chain employs TRBV5-6 and TRBJ1-1; no clear D. In germline, CDR1 is SGHDT, CDR2 YYEEEE. The V end lost 3 bases, the J end lost 1 base, and 10 bases lay between the germline ends. The CDR3 consists of 14 residues. The CDR3 region has the DNA TGTGCCAGCAGCTCAACACGGGCGAACACTGAAGCTTTCTTT. Protein sequence: CASSSTRANTEAFF.

This clonotype was counted between two and nine times. The chain employs TRBV6-5 and TRBJ2-5; tentatively, D is TRBD1 or TRBD2 (5 bases each). The CDR3 has 13 residues. From germline, CDR1 is MNHEY and CDR2 SVGAGI. V shed 2 bases and J shed 4 bases, with 8 bases lying between them. The CDR3 protein is CASSYGGAETQYF. DNA for the CDR3: TGTGCCAGCAGTTACGGGGGAGCAGAGACCCAGTACTTC.

This chain connects TRBV20-1 to TRBJ2-3; TRBD2 aligns across 8 bases. The CDR3 contains 18 residues. Germline V lookup: CDR1 DFQATT, CDR2 SNEGSKA (reference sequence). Trimming removed 4 bases from V and 1 base from J; junction bases left unmatched: 16. CDR3 DNA sequence: TGCAGTGCTACTTCCCCGGTCGTAGCGGGATCTCGCACAGATACGCAGTATTTT. Translating gives CSATSPVVAGSRTDTQYF.

This clonotype has ten or more counts. The chain employs TRBV12-3 or TRBV12-4 and TRBJ2-5, with D hard to call. With 1 base removed from V and 5 bases from J, the gap between germline ends came to 8 bases. CDR3 length: 13 amino acids. Here the CDR3 DNA reads TGTGCCAGCAGTTTAGTGGTAGGGGAGACCCAGTACTTC. Its protein product is CASSLVVGETQYF.

This clonotype came up a few times. V gene TRBV16 combines with J gene TRBJ2-3; weak D call: TRBD1 (5 bases). CDR3 length: 15 residues. Germline V gene sequence: CDR1 KGHSY, CDR2 FQNENV. V gave up 4 bases and J gave up 3 bases, with 14 bases separating them. CDR3 in DNA: TGTGCCAGCAGCCCTACCAGCAGGGTGACAGATACGCAGTATTTT. Its translation is CASSPTSRVTDTQYF. Full variable domain (rest looked up from reference TRBV16 and TRBJ2-3): GEEVAQTPKHLVRGEGQKAKLYCAPIKGHSYVFWYQQVLKNEFKFLISFQNENVFDETGMPKERFSAKCLPNSPCSLEIQATKLEDSAVYFCASSPTSRVTDTQYFGPGTRLTVL.

This clonotype appeared a few times. The chain combines TRBV14 with TRBJ1-2; no reliable D call. Per germline, CDR1 SGHDN and CDR2 FVKESK. The CDR3 loop spans 15 amino acids. The germline V and J ends were trimmed by 0 bases and 0 bases, with 8 bases remaining between them. CDR3 sequence reads: CASSQDQLANYGYTF. The CDR3 DNA reads TGTGCCAGCAGCCAAGACCAGTTAGCTAACTATGGCTACACCTTC.

The J gene is TRBJ2-1, the V gene TRBV12-3 or TRBV12-4, with D maybe TRBD2 (6 bases). V lost 4 bases and J 9 bases, leaving 16 bases between the germline ends. The CDR3 loop spans 14 amino acids. CDR3 residues: CASSSTGTLTEQFF. CDR3 in DNA: TGTGCCAGCAGTTCAACCGGGACTCTGACTGAGCAGTTCTTC.

The chain couples TRBV28 to TRBJ1-2, with D hard to call. Germline V lookup: CDR1 MDHEN, CDR2 SYDVKM. This CDR3 has 11 residues. Trimming removed 6 bases from V and 8 bases from J, with 10 bases in between. CDR3 region: CASSLTRGYTF. The CDR3 DNA follows: TGTGCCAGCAGCCTGACAAGGGGCTACACCTTC.

This rearrangement joins TRBV7-9 to TRBJ1-5, with 7 nucleotides matching TRBD1. The germline V gene has CDR1 SEHNR and CDR2 FQNEAQ (reference sequence). The CDR3 runs to 13 residues. V trimming: 5 bases; J trimming: 7 bases; junction bases outside the gene matches: 5. CDR3 sequence reads: CASSPTGVQPQHF. The DNA of the CDR3 is TGTGCCAGCAGCCCCACAGGGGTGCAGCCCCAGCATTTT.

The table lists this clonotype with a few counts. The chain links TRBV7-9 to TRBJ2-5, with a weak D call TRBD1 (5 bases). In germline, CDR1 is SEHNR, CDR2 FQNEAQ (reference sequence). V was clipped by 3 bases and J by 5 bases, with 13 bases between them. This CDR3 contains 14 residues. CDR3 in DNA: TGTGCCAGCAGCTTTAGAGACAGTTTCGAGACCCAGTACTTC. This codes for CASSFRDSFETQYF.

There are a few counts of this clonotype. The J gene is TRBJ1-4, the V gene TRBV7-2; 12 positions agree with TRBD1. CDR1 is SGHTA, CDR2 FQGNSA, per germline. This CDR3 region has 15 residues. With V trimmed by 5 bases and J by 8 bases, 6 bases remained unmatched. The CDR3, as DNA: TGTGCCAGCAGCCTCCGGGACAGGGGGCACGAAAAACTGTTTTTT. Translating it yields CASSLRDRGHEKLFF.

This clonotype occurred a few times. V usage is TRBV4-3 and J usage is TRBJ1-1, with D unresolved. The V gene lost 1 base and the J gene lost 0 bases, with 9 bases spanning the gap. CDR1 and CDR2 (germline): LGHNA, YSLEER. This CDR3 has 15 residues. CDR3 region: CASSQGWGVNTEAFF. The CDR3 bases are TGCGCCAGCAGCCAAGGGTGGGGTGTGAACACTGAAGCTTTCTTT.

Many counts were recorded for this clonotype. This chain links TRBV28 with TRBJ2-7; maybe TRBD1 (6 bases). The V and J ends lost 1 base and 7 bases respectively, with 20 bases between them. The CDR3 covers 16 residues. Per germline, CDR1 MDHEN and CDR2 SYDVKM. DNA of the CDR3: TGTGCCAGCAGTTTATACCGGGCCAGGGGTATGATAGAGCAGTACTTC. Its translation: CASSLYRARGMIEQYF.

J is TRBJ1-5 and V is TRBV2; 7 positions agree with TRBD1. V dropped 6 bases and J dropped 0; count of bases not matched to a gene: 5. Germline V CDR1 and CDR2: SNHLY, FYNNEI. CDR3 length equals 15 residues. CDR3 loop: CASRQQGNSNQPQHF. For the CDR3, the DNA is TGTGCCAGCAGACAACAGGGGAATAGCAATCAGCCCCAGCATTTT. Combining the CDR3 with reference TRBV2 and TRBJ1-5 gives the whole variable domain EPEVTQTPSHQVTQMGQEVILRCVPISNHLYFYWYRQILGQKVEFLVSFYNNEISEKSEIFDDQFSVERPDGSNFTLKIRSTKLEDSAMYFCASRQQGNSNQPQHFGDGTRLSIL.

There are many counts of this clonotype. CDR3 protein: CASSLEWGYTEAFF. CDR3 DNA: TGTGCCAGCAGTTTGGAGTGGGGGTACACTGAAGCTTTCTTT. The chain employs TRBV27 and TRBJ1-1; D is perhaps TRBD1 (5 bases). The V end lost 3 bases, the J end lost 3 bases, and 11 bases lay between the germline ends. This CDR3 has 14 residues. From germline, CDR1 is MNHEY and CDR2 SMNVEV (reference sequence).

V usage is TRBV7-2 and J usage is TRBJ2-7; no reliable D call. Looked up from germline, CDR1 is SGHTA and CDR2 is FQGNSA. This CDR3 contains 15 residues. The V and J ends lost 1 base and 1 base respectively, with 11 bases between them. The CDR3: CASSLVGRRSYEQYF. CDR3 DNA: TGTGCCAGCAGCTTAGTCGGCAGACGGTCCTACGAGCAGTACTTC.

This clonotype was counted at least ten times. V usage is TRBV12-3 or TRBV12-4 and J usage is TRBJ1-6; D is perhaps TRBD1 (6 bases). The V gene lost 6 bases and the J gene lost 7 bases, with 13 bases spanning the gap. CDR3 length: 14 amino acids. The CDR3 nucleotides are TGTGCCAGCAGCTTCGGGGGGCTAAATTCACCCCTCCACTTT. The encoded protein is CASSFGGLNSPLHF.

This clonotype was counted between two and nine times. The rearrangement links TRBV6-1 to TRBJ2-4, with a tentative D call TRBD2 (5 bases). The germline CDR1 and CDR2 sequences are MNHNS and SASEGT. The V and J ends lost 7 bases and 6 bases respectively, with 7 bases between them. CDR3 length: 11 amino acids. The CDR3 nucleotides are TGTGCCAGCAAGGACTTAAACATTCAGTACTTC. This codes for CASKDLNIQYF.